This record covers a single T cell receptor beta chain. A much larger clone is a single base away; this may be a read error. This sample is part of a study of molecular identifiers for immune sequencing clone quantification. TCRdb re-derived calls from the PCR reads in MiXCR, one entry per CDR3 protein. The sample contains a few hundred thousand distinct CDR3 sequences, about a fifth of which appear only once. The source is a human donor in good health. Some libraries in this study had Jurkat cell RNA spiked in. Sequencing used naive CD8+ T cells from blood, with Jurkat cell RNA spiked in. Stated subset: FACS-sorted CD8+CD4-CCR7+CD45RA+ naive T cells.

The chain's CDR3 is CASSQVSSGVSTDTQYF. CDR3 DNA: TGTGCCAGCAGCCAAGTTAGTTCGGGGGTCTCCACAGATACGCAGTATTTT. The V and J genes are TRBV4-2 and TRBJ2-3; TRBD2 is a possible D gene (6 bases). Germline CDR1 and CDR2: LGHNA and YNFKEQ. This CDR3 comprises 17 residues. Trimming cost V 1 base and J 2 bases, with 16 bases left between them.